Below, 21 T cell receptor beta chains from the same sample are listed, as sequenced in a study of metastatic and nonmetastatic thyroid tumors. TCRdb reassembled clones from the PCR reads with MiXCR. Counted here are tens of thousands of clones, around 14% occurring once; the ten biggest clones make up 3% to 4.5%. Not a single patient had been given any form of treatment at any point before undergoing thyroid surgery. The sequenced material came from blood. Receptors were obtained from a female donor with papillary thyroid cancer or a benign thyroid nodule (not recorded which). Some clones in this sample may be carry-over from other donors' samples.

This clone appeared many times. In nucleotides, the CDR3 is TGCGCCAGCAGCTTGAATTGGAATTCACCCCTCCACTTT. It is translated as CASSLNWNSPLHF. The gene calls are TRBV5-1 and TRBJ1-6; no clear D gene. Germline values: CDR1 SGHRS, CDR2 YFSETQ. The CDR3 has 13 amino acids. V gave up 1 base and J gave up 7 bases, with 6 bases separating them.

The table lists this clone with many counts. This sequence joins TRBV6-1 and TRBJ2-3, with D hard to call. The length of the CDR3 is 13 residues. V was cut by 5 bases and J by 5 bases, with 11 bases left in between. Germline CDR1 reads MNHNS; CDR2 reads SASEGT. The CDR3 sequence is CASSWKLGDTQYF. In DNA, the CDR3 is TGTGCCAGCAGTTGGAAACTTGGAGATACGCAGTATTTT.

This clone was found many times. The CDR3 DNA follows: TGTGCCAGCAGCTTAGGGGGTGGCATCAATCAGCCCCAGCATTTT. Encoded protein: CASSLGGGINQPQHF. The chain is built from TRBV13 and TRBJ1-5; unclear D gene. The V end lost 0 bases, the J end lost 3 bases, and 9 bases lay between the germline ends. This CDR3 is 15 amino acids long. Germline lookup yields CDR1 PRHDT and CDR2 FYEKMQ (reference sequence).

This clone was recorded at least ten times. The V call is TRBV7-6, the J call TRBJ1-3; D gene uncertain. Trimming removed 5 bases at V and 0 bases at J, with 11 bases between. Germline V lookup: CDR1 SGHVS, CDR2 FNYEAQ. This CDR3 contains 15 residues. In nucleotides, the CDR3 is TGTGCCAGCAGCGGTACCCAGAGCTCTGGAAACACCATATATTTT. Translation: CASSGTQSSGNTIYF.

This clone was counted ten times or more. The sample carries other DNA sequences with the same CDR3. The V and J genes are TRBV29-1 and TRBJ2-1, with TRBD1 matching 9 bases. With 7 bases clipped from V and 3 bases from J, the junction kept 4 bases outside the gene matches. Germline CDR1 reads SQVTM; CDR2 reads ANQGSEA. CDR3 length equals 13 residues. For the CDR3, the DNA is TGCAGCGCTGAGACAGGGGGCTACAATGAGCAGTTCTTC. It is translated as CSAETGGYNEQFF.

Ten or more counts support this clone. The sample contains more than one DNA sequence encoding this CDR3. The CDR3: CASSLELAGAGETQYF. The CDR3 coding sequence is TGCGCCAGCAGCTTGGAGCTAGCGGGGGCGGGAGAGACCCAGTACTTC. This chain connects TRBV5-1 to TRBJ2-5, with 10 bases matching TRBD2. The germline V gene encodes CDR1 SGHRS and CDR2 YFSETQ. V gave up 0 bases and J gave up 4 bases; unmatched junction bases: 6. The CDR3 length is 16 residues.

This clone was detected ten times or more. The chain links TRBV6-1 to TRBJ1-3; D gene ambiguous. Germline CDR1 MNHNS, CDR2 SASEGT. V lost 5 bases and J lost 1, with 18 bases in between. The CDR3 extends over 17 amino acids. The CDR3 DNA is TGTGCCAGCAGTCCCATCATTAAGAGATTTTCTGGAAACACCATATATTTT. Translated: CASSPIIKRFSGNTIYF.

In this sample, this clone turned up a few times. A clone one base away is much larger, so this may be a read error. Other DNA sequences in the sample encode the same CDR3. The genes are TRBV6-1 and TRBJ1-2; 9 bases are a match to TRBD1. CDR3 length: 16 amino acids. Per germline, CDR1 MNHNS and CDR2 SASEGT. The V and J ends lost 4 bases and 3 bases, in that order; junction bases with no gene match: 9. DNA for the CDR3: TGTGCCAGCAGTGTTGGACAGGGGAAAATCGACTATGGCTACACCTTC. As protein: CASSVGQGKIDYGYTF.

This clone showed up many times. This chain uses TRBV19 with TRBJ2-7; D gene unclear. This CDR3 spans 13 amino acids. Germline loops: CDR1 LNHDA, CDR2 SQIVND (reference sequence). With 6 bases removed from V and 3 bases from J, the gap between germline ends came to 12 bases. The CDR3 DNA follows: TGTGCCAGTAGGCAAACCGACCTCTACGAGCAGTACTTC. Its protein product is CASRQTDLYEQYF.

For this clone: A much larger clone differs by one base, so this may be a read error. The chain combines TRBV5-1 with TRBJ2-1, with D possibly matching TRBD1 (6 bases). Trimming removed 0 bases from V and 8 bases from J, with 15 bases in between. This CDR3 region has 15 residues. CDR1 is SGHRS, CDR2 YFSETQ, per germline. CDR3 bases: TGCGCCAGCAGCTTGGAGGGGCAGGGGCAGGATGAGCAGTTCTTC. Residues: CASSLEGQGQDEQFF.

This clone was seen repeatedly, ten times or more. The rearrangement uses TRBV28 and TRBJ2-2; D is tentatively TRBD1 or TRBD2 (5 bases each). V was clipped by 6 bases and J by 4 bases, with 18 bases between them. CDR3 length: 16 amino acids. In germline, CDR1 is MDHEN, CDR2 SYDVKM. The CDR3 loop reads CASSQRDPMGTGELFF. Here the CDR3 DNA reads TGTGCCAGCAGCCAACGGGACCCAATGGGCACCGGGGAGCTGTTTTTT.

Note on this clone: The junction departs from germline at one end; a sequencing error may be responsible. The genes are TRBV6-4 and TRBJ2-1; D gene unclear. The CDR3 covers 13 residues. Per the germline V gene, CDR1 is MRHNA and CDR2 is SNTAGT. The CDR3 loop reads CASSVDFADEQFF. The CDR3 nucleotides are TGTGCCAGCAGTGTGGATTTTGCGGATGAGCAGTTTTTC.

This clone was picked up many times. The V gene is TRBV6-1, the J gene TRBJ1-3; D not certain. V was pared by 7 bases and J by 0 bases, with 22 bases between. CDR3 length: 18 residues. Germline CDR1 reads MNHNS; CDR2 reads SASEGT. This chain's CDR3 is CASTEGRGGRSSGNTIYF. In DNA, the CDR3 is TGTGCCAGCACCGAAGGACGGGGAGGACGGAGCTCTGGAAACACCATATATTTT.

About this clone itself: A read error is possible here, since a much larger clone lies one base away. The rearrangement links TRBV20-1 to TRBJ1-5, with D perhaps TRBD1 (5 bases). The V end was cut by 0 bases, the J end by 4 bases, with 16 bases between. Germline CDR1 DFQATT, CDR2 SNEGSKA (reference sequence). The CDR3 is 16 residues long. This chain's CDR3 is CSAREGGAVENQPQHF. Here the CDR3 DNA reads TGCAGTGCTAGAGAGGGAGGGGCCGTAGAAAATCAGCCCCAGCATTTT.

This clone appeared a few times. Written as DNA, the CDR3 is TGTGCCAGCAAAGGGCAGGGTAGGTACTATCAGTACTTC. Translated, it gives CASKGQGRYYQYF. This chain connects TRBV12-3 or TRBV12-4 to TRBJ2-7; a possible D gene is TRBD1 (5 bases). This CDR3 comprises 13 residues. Trimming left V 7 bases short and J 10 bases short, with 20 bases between.

There are many counts of this clone. V and J are TRBV6-1 and TRBJ2-5, with 10 bases identical to TRBD2. Per germline, CDR1 MNHNS and CDR2 SASEGT. The length of the CDR3 is 16 residues. The V gene end was trimmed by 7 bases and the J gene end by 7 bases; junction bases not matched to a gene: 15. The CDR3 loop is CASTSASGGGGGTQYF. As DNA, the CDR3 is TGTGCCAGCACGTCGGCTAGCGGGGGAGGGGGAGGGACCCAGTACTTC.

This clone was picked up many times. The CDR3 region has the DNA TGTGCCAGCAGTCCCGGGACGAAGCCTTCTGGGGCCAACGTCCTGACTTTC. It codes for CASSPGTKPSGANVLTF. J is TRBJ2-6 and V is TRBV28; D tentatively fits TRBD1 or TRBD2 (5 bases each). CDR3 length: 17 residues. From germline, CDR1 is MDHEN and CDR2 SYDVKM. V lost 5 bases to trimming and J lost 1 base, with 15 bases between them.

This sequence joins TRBV30 and TRBJ1-1; D remains unclear. The CDR3 runs 12 residues. Trimming stripped 2 bases from V and 10 bases from J, with 14 bases between. Per the germline V gene, CDR1 is GTSNPN and CDR2 is SVGIG (reference sequence). The CDR3: CAWSRGGEGAFF. DNA of the CDR3: TGTGCCTGGAGTCGAGGCGGGGAGGGAGCTTTCTTT. Looking up the rest from reference TRBV30 and TRBJ1-1 gives the full variable domain: SQTIHQWPATLVQPVGSPLSLECTVEGTSNPNLYWYRQAAGRGLQLLFYSVGIGQISSEVPQNLSASRPQDRQFILSSKKLLLSDSGFYLCAWSRGGEGAFFGQGTRLTVV.

This clone was counted ten times or more. This rearrangement joins TRBV18 to TRBJ1-2; 7 nucleotides agree with TRBD1. V was pared by 5 bases and J by 0 bases, with 9 bases of the junction left unmatched. The CDR3 totals 16 residues. Germline lookup yields CDR1 KGHSH and CDR2 LQKENI. The CDR3 protein is CASSSFPGQSNYGYTF. DNA for the CDR3: TGTGCCAGCTCATCGTTTCCGGGACAGTCTAACTATGGCTACACCTTC.

This clone was observed at least ten times. V usage is TRBV5-1 and J usage is TRBJ1-5; D perhaps matches TRBD1 (5 bases). CDR3 size: 14 residues. Trimming cost V 0 bases and J 11 bases, with 15 bases left between them. Germline V lookup: CDR1 SGHRS, CDR2 YFSETQ. CDR3 sequence (DNA): TGCGCCAGCAGCTTGGTTCCAGGGACGAGAGCCCAGCATTTT. It encodes CASSLVPGTRAQHF.

This clone was seen ten or more times. The chain links TRBV6-5 to TRBJ1-2; D gene unclear. Germline assignment: CDR1 MNHEY and CDR2 SVGAGI. The CDR3 sequence is 14 residues long. Deletions cut 0 bases from V and 8 bases from J, with 13 bases between. CDR3 nucleotides: TGTGCCAGCAGTTACTCAGAGCGGGGAGTGGGCTACACCTTC. Amino acid sequence: CASSYSERGVGYTF.